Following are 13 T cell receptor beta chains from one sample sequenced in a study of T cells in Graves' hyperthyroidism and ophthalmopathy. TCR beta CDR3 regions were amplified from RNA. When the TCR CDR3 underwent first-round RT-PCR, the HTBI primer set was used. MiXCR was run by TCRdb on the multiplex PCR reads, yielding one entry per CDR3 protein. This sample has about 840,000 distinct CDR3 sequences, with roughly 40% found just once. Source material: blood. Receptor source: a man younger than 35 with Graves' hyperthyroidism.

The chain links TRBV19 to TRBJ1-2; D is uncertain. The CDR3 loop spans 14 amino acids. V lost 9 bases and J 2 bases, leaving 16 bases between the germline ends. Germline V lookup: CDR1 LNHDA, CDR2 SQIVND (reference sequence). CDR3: CASKRATVNYGYTF. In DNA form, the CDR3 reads TGTGCCAGCAAACGGGCTACAGTGAACTATGGCTACACCTTC.

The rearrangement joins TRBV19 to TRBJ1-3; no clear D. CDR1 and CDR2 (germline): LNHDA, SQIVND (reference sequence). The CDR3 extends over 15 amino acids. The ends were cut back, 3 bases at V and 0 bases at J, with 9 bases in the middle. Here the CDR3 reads CASSIQQSSGNTIYF. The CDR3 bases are TGTGCCAGTAGTATCCAGCAGTCCTCTGGAAACACCATATATTTT. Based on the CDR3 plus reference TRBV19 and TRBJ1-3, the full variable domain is DGGITQSPKYLFRKEGQNVTLSCEQNLNHDAMYWYRQDPGQGLRLIYYSQIVNDFQKGDIAEGYSVSREKKESFPLTVTSAQKNPTAFYLCASSIQQSSGNTIYFGEGSWLTVV.

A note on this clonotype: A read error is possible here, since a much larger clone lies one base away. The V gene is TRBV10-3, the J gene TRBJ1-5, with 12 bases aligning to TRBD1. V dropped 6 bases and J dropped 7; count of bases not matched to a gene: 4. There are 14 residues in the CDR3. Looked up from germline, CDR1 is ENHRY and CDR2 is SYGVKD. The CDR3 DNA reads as TGTGCCATCAGCCAGGGGACAGGGGGCCAGCCCCAGCATTTT. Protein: CAISQGTGGQPQHF.

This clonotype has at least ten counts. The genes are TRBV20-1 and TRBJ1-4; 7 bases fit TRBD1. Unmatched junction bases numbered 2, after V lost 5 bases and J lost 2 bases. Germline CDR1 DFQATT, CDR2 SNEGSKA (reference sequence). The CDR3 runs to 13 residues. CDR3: CSAEQGTNEKLFF. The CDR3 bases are TGCAGTGCTGAACAGGGGACTAATGAAAAACTGTTTTTT.

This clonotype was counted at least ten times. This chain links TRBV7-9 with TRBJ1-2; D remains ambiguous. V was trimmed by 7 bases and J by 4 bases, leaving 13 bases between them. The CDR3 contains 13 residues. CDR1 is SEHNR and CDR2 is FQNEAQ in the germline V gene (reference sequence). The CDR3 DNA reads TGTGCCAGCACCCCTGACGCCTTCTATGGCTACACCTTC. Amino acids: CASTPDAFYGYTF.

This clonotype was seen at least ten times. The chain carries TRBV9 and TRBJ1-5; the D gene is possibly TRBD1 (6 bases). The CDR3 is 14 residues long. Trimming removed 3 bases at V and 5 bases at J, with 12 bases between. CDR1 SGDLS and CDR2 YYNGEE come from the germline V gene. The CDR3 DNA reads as TGTGCCAGCAGCGCCCCGGGACACGATCAGCCCCAGCATTTT. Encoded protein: CASSAPGHDQPQHF.

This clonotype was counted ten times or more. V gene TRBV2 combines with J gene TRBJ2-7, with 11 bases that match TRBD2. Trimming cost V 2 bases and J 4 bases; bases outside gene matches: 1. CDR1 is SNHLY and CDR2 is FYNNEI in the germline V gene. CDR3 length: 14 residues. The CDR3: CASSERTSGYEQYF. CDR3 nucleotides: TGTGCCAGCAGTGAAAGGACTAGCGGGTACGAGCAGTACTTC.

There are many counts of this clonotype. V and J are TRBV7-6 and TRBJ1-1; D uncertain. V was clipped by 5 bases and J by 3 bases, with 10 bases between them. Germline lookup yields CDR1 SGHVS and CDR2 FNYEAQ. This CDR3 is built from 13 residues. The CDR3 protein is CASSDKGDTEAFF. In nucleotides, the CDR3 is TGTGCCAGCAGCGATAAAGGCGACACTGAAGCTTTCTTT.

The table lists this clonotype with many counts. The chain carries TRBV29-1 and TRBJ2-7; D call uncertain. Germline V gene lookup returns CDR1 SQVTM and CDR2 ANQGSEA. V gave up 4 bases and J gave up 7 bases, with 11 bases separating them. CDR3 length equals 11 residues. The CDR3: CSVVPPLEQYF. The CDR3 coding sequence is TGCAGCGTTGTCCCCCCCCTGGAGCAGTACTTC.

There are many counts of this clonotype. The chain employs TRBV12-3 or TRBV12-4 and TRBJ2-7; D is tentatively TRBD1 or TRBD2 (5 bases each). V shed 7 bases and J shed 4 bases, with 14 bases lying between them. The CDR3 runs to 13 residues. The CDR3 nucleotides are TGTGCCAGCACCACCGGGACGGCTTACGAGCAGTACTTC. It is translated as CASTTGTAYEQYF.

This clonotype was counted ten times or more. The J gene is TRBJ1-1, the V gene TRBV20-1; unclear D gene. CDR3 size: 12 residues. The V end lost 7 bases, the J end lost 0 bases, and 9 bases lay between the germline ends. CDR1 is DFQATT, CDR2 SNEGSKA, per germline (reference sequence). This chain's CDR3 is CSVGVMNTEAFF. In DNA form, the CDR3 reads TGCAGTGTTGGAGTAATGAACACTGAAGCTTTCTTT.

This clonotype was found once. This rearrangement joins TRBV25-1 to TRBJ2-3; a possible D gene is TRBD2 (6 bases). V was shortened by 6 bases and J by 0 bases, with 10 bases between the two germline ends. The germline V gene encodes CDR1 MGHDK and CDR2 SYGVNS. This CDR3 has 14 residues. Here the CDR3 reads CASRHSGSTDTQYF. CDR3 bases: TGTGCCAGCAGACACAGCGGGAGCACAGATACGCAGTATTTT.

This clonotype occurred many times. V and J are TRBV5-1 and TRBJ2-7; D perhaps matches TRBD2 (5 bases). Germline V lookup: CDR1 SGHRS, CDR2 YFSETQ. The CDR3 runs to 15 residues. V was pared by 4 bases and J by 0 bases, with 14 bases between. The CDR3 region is CASSLRGDSSYEQYF. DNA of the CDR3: TGCGCCAGCAGCCTCCGGGGAGACTCCTCCTACGAGCAGTACTTC. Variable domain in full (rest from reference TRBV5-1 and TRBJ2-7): KAGVTQTPRYLIKTRGQQVTLSCSPISGHRSVSWYQQTPGQGLQFLFEYFSETQRNKGNFPGRFSGRQFSNSRSEMNVSTLELGDSALYLCASSLRGDSSYEQYFGPGTRLTVT.